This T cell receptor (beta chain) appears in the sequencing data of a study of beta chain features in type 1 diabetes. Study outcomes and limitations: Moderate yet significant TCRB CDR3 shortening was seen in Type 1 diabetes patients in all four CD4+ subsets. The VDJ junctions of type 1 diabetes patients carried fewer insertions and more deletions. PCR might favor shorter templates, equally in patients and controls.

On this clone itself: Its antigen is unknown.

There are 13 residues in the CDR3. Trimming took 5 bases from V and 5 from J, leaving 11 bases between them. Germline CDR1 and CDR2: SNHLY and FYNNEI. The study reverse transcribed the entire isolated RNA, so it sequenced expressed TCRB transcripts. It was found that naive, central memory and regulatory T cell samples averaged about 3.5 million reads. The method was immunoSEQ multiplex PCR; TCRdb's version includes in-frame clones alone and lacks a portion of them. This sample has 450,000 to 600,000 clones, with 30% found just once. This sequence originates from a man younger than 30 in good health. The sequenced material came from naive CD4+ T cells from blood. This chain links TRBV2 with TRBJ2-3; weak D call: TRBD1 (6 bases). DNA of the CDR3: TGTGCCAGCAGTCTAAAGGGGGTAGATACGCAGTATTTT. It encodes CASSLKGVDTQYF.